This T cell receptor (beta chain) was observed in a study of patients and donors after allogeneic stem cell transplantation. TCRdb re-analysed the RT-PCR reads in MiXCR, keeping a single row per CDR3 protein. This table holds about 960,000 distinct CDR3 sequences, 18% found once. Trimming pared 0 bases from V and 2 bases from J, leaving 5 bases between. The germline V gene has CDR1 KGHDR and CDR2 SFDVKD. The CDR3 runs 14 residues. The TCR was taken from a human donor who was either an allogeneic HSCT recipient or a stem cell or donor lymphocyte infusion donor (not recorded which). It is not recorded whose cells these are; they may come from a transplant donor. This chain uses TRBV24-1 with TRBJ2-3; no clear D. Sequencing was carried out using blood, either unsorted or a sorted T cell fraction (not recorded which). CDR3 DNA: TGTGCCACCAGTGATTTGACCACCACAGATACGCAGTATTTT. Protein sequence: CATSDLTTTDTQYF.